This TCR beta chain was documented in a study of blood T cell repertoires in COVID-19. Across the whole study: Two negative PCRs, clearance, or symptom resolution were required of recovered Cohort 3 donors.

Per the original data handling: Estimated nucleated cell counts came from reference gene primer amplification. Using immunoSEQ multiplex PCR, the repertoire was profiled, and TCRdb retains in-frame clones only, with some absent. That table is the source of V, J and clone size, and D and trimming were worked out from the DNA. The sample carries 350,000 to 400,000 clones, 80% to 90% recorded once. This clone was counted a single time. Participant age was roughly 18 to 90 years, and participants resided in roughly 24 US areas. Cohorts were assigned according to the clinical history that participants reported. Sequenced sample: PBMCs or T cells enriched from blood (not recorded which). The TCR sequence derives from a man aged 35 to 55 in a cohort exposed to, infected with or recovered from COVID-19 (not recorded which).

The CDR3 loop reads CSASLLVSGEQYF. In nucleotides, the CDR3 is TGCAGTGCTAGTCTCCTCGTGTCGGGCGAGCAGTACTTC. The chain employs TRBV20-1 and TRBJ2-7; no reliable D call. The CDR3 spans 13 residues. V was trimmed by 3 bases and J by 6 bases, leaving 15 bases between them. CDR1 DFQATT and CDR2 SNEGSKA come from the germline V gene (reference sequence).